These T cell receptor beta chains were read from a single sample in a study of Ad26.COV2.S vaccination and SARS-CoV-2 variants. Sequenced by immunoSEQ multiplex PCR; TCRdb stores in-frame clones only, minus some. Here the sample spans roughly 500,000 clones, roughly nine tenths being singletons. This sample comprised peripheral blood, obtained in a trial of Ad26.COV2.S vaccine versus placebo. The receptors come from a person aged 18-65 years who received the Ad26.COV2.S COVID-19 vaccine or a placebo. Each CDR3 is given with its conserved first and last residue. A D gene is named only where the DNA matches it firmly. Some rows mark clone size as missing; the rest say once, few, many or name a class of expanded clone.

d_call: .; j_call: TRBJ2-7; v_call: TRBV2; clone_size: .; cdr3_nt: TGTGCCAGCAGTGAAACGTTGGACAGAGTCACGAGTTCTTTC; cdr3_aa: CASSETLDRVTSSF
d_call: .; j_call: TRBJ1-1; v_call: TRBV7-9; clone_size: once; cdr3_nt: TGTGCCAGCAGCTCCGGGCTTCCAAACCCTGAAGCTTTCTTT; cdr3_aa: CASSSGLPNPEAFF
d_call: .; j_call: TRBJ1-5; v_call: TRBV25-1; clone_size: .; cdr3_nt: TGTGCCAGCAGTGAATTAGCTGAGAACCAACCCCAGCATTTT; cdr3_aa: CASSELAENQPQHF
d_call: TRBD2; j_call: TRBJ2-3; v_call: TRBV7-2; clone_size: .; cdr3_nt: TGTGCCAGCAGGGTAGTAGCGGGTAGTAGCACAGATACGCAGTATTTT; cdr3_aa: CASRVVAGSSTDTQYF
d_call: TRBD2; j_call: TRBJ2-3; v_call: TRBV10-3; clone_size: .; cdr3_nt: TGTGCCATCAGAGAGGCGGGAGCATCAGATACGCAGTATTTT; cdr3_aa: CAIREAGASDTQYF
d_call: TRBD1; j_call: TRBJ2-7; v_call: TRBV18; clone_size: .; cdr3_nt: TGTGCCAGCGCGACAGGGCTGGTCTACGAGCAGTACTTC; cdr3_aa: CASATGLVYEQYF
d_call: TRBD1; j_call: TRBJ1-2; v_call: TRBV30; clone_size: .; cdr3_nt: TGTGCCTGGAGACGAAGGGACTCACAAAGGGGGCATGGCTACACCTTC; cdr3_aa: CAWRRRDSQRGHGYTF
d_call: TRBD2; j_call: TRBJ2-7; v_call: TRBV4-3; clone_size: many; cdr3_nt: TGCGCCAGCAGCCAGGCAATGCGACTAGCGGGGAATTCCTACGAGCAGTACTTC; cdr3_aa: CASSQAMRLAGNSYEQYF
d_call: .; j_call: TRBJ2-3; v_call: TRBV5-1; clone_size: .; cdr3_nt: TGCGCCAGCAGCTTGGCCGGTGGAACTGGCGCAGATACGCAGTATTTT; cdr3_aa: CASSLAGGTGADTQYF
d_call: .; j_call: TRBJ2-7; v_call: TRBV7-9; clone_size: .; cdr3_nt: TGTGCCAGCAGCCCGCCGAACTACGAGCAGTACTTC; cdr3_aa: CASSPPNYEQYF
d_call: .; j_call: TRBJ1-1; v_call: TRBV5-1; clone_size: .; cdr3_nt: TGCGCCAGCAGCCCCACGGCCGTGACGAACACTGAAGCTTTCTTT; cdr3_aa: CASSPTAVTNTEAFF
d_call: .; j_call: TRBJ2-3; v_call: TRBV28; clone_size: .; cdr3_nt: TGTGCCAGCAGTTTATCTCGAGGTACGCAGTATTTT; cdr3_aa: CASSLSRGTQYF
d_call: TRBD2; j_call: TRBJ2-3; v_call: TRBV2; clone_size: .; cdr3_nt: TGTGCCAGCAGGGACATAGCGGGAGTCGATCAAGATACGCAGTATTTT; cdr3_aa: CASRDIAGVDQDTQYF
d_call: TRBD1; j_call: TRBJ2-1; v_call: TRBV7-2; clone_size: .; cdr3_nt: TGTGCCAGCAGCTTAATGGACAGGGGGAATGAGCAGTTCTTC; cdr3_aa: CASSLMDRGNEQFF
d_call: .; j_call: TRBJ2-2; v_call: TRBV5-1; clone_size: .; cdr3_nt: TGCGCCAGCAGCTTCGCCAGCCCCACCGGGGAGCTGTTTTTT; cdr3_aa: CASSFASPTGELFF
d_call: .; j_call: TRBJ2-6; v_call: TRBV9; clone_size: .; cdr3_nt: TGTGCCAGCAGCTCCCAGTCTGGGGCCAACGTCCTGACTTTC; cdr3_aa: CASSSQSGANVLTF
d_call: .; j_call: TRBJ1-1; v_call: TRBV11-1; clone_size: .; cdr3_nt: TGTGCCAGCAGCTTAACTGGACGACAAGGCACTGAAGCTTTCTTT; cdr3_aa: CASSLTGRQGTEAFF
d_call: TRBD2; j_call: TRBJ2-7; v_call: TRBV7-2; clone_size: .; cdr3_nt: TGTGCCAGCAGCTTAGCAACTAGCGCGGCCTACGAGCAGTACTTC; cdr3_aa: CASSLATSAAYEQYF
d_call: TRBD1; j_call: TRBJ2-1; v_call: TRBV2; clone_size: .; cdr3_nt: TGTGCCAGCGGACAGGAAAGGTACAATGAGCAGTTCTTC; cdr3_aa: CASGQERYNEQFF